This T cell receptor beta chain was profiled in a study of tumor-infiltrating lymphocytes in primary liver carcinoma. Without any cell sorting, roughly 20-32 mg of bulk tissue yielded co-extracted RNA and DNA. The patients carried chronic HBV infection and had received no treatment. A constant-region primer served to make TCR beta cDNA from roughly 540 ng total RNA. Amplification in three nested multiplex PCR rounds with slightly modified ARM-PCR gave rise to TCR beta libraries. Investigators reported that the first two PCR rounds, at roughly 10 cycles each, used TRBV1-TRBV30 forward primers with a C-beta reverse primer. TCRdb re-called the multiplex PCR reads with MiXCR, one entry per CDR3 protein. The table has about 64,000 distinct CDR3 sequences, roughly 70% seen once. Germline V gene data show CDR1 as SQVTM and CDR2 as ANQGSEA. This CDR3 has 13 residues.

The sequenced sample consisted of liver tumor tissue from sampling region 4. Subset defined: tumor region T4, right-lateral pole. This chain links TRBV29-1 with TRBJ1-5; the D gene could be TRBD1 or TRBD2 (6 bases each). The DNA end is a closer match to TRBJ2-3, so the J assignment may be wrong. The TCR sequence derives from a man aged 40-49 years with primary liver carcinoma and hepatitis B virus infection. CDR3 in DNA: TGCAGCGCCGGAGGGGGAGCAAATCAGCCCCAGTATTTT. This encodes CSAGGGANQPQYF.